Shown below are 30 T cell receptor beta chains from a single sample sequenced in a study of technical replicates of blood from several donors. Measured with immunoSEQ multiplex PCR; TCRdb has only the in-frame clones, and not every one. Among tens of thousands of clones, roughly 86% were seen once, and the ten largest hold 5.1%. Sequenced material: PBMCs. The source is a human donor in good health. Some clones in this sample may be carry-over from other donors' samples.

The rearrangement joins TRBV5-4 to TRBJ2-3; 8 bases are shared with TRBD2. This CDR3 contains 15 residues. Germline loops: CDR1 SGHNT, CDR2 YYREEE (reference sequence). V lost 2 bases and J lost 1; bases outside the gene matches: 3. This chain's CDR3 is CASSFREGRTDTQYF. Here the CDR3 DNA reads TGTGCCAGCAGCTTCCGGGAGGGGCGCACAGATACGCAGTATTTT. Together with reference TRBV5-4 and TRBJ2-3, the CDR3 gives the full variable domain: ETGVTQSPTHLIKTRGQQVTLRCSSQSGHNTVSWYQQALGQGPQFIFQYYREEENGRGNFPPRFSGLQFPNYSSELNVNALELDDSALYLCASSFREGRTDTQYFGPGTRLTVL.

The chain links TRBV4-1 to TRBJ2-5; 7 bases agree with TRBD2. CDR1 and CDR2 from the germline V gene are MGHRA and YSYEKL. The V gene end was trimmed by 0 bases and the J gene end by 3 bases; junction bases not matched to a gene: 7. The length of the CDR3 is 16 residues. CDR3 in amino acids: CASSQDLRAGEETQYF. In DNA, the CDR3 is TGCGCCAGCAGCCAAGATTTGAGGGCGGGGGAAGAGACCCAGTACTTC.

The genes are TRBV5-1 and TRBJ2-7, with 9 bases lining up with TRBD1. Trimming cost V 4 bases and J 2 bases; bases outside gene matches: 7. This CDR3 comprises 15 residues. In germline, CDR1 is SGHRS, CDR2 YFSETQ. The CDR3 protein is CASSPYTGGAYEQYF. CDR3 in DNA: TGCGCCAGCAGCCCTTATACAGGGGGCGCCTACGAGCAGTACTTC.

The chain carries TRBV4-1 and TRBJ2-2; 7 bases are shared with TRBD2. Germline CDR1 MGHRA, CDR2 YSYEKL. V shed 1 base, J shed 6 bases, and the junction held 5 bases outside the gene matches. The CDR3 loop spans 15 amino acids. The CDR3 nucleotides are TGCGCCAGCAGCCAAGTCGGGGGGAGGCCCGGGGAGCTGTTTTTT. This codes for CASSQVGGRPGELFF.

This chain connects TRBV5-4 to TRBJ2-1, with 7 bases fitting TRBD2. The length of the CDR3 is 16 residues. Trimming cost V 3 bases and J 10 bases; bases outside gene matches: 16. The germline CDR1 and CDR2 sequences are SGHNT and YYREEE (reference sequence). For the CDR3, the DNA is TGTGCCAGCAGCTGGGCGGTAGGGGAGGGGAGGATCGAGCAGTTCTTC. Residues: CASSWAVGEGRIEQFF.

The V call is TRBV2, the J call TRBJ2-1; 15 nucleotides match TRBD2. This CDR3 comprises 15 residues. Germline V lookup: CDR1 SNHLY, CDR2 FYNNEI. V trimming: 9 bases; J trimming: 11 bases; junction bases outside the gene matches: 11. In nucleotides, the CDR3 is TGTGCCAGTGGTTTTACCGGGACTAGCGGGGGGAAGCAGTTCTTC. Encoded protein: CASGFTGTSGGKQFF.

This chain joins TRBV7-8 and TRBJ1-5, with D uncertain. This CDR3 has 17 residues. V was pared by 3 bases and J by 0 bases, with 15 bases between. In germline, CDR1 is SGHVS, CDR2 FQNEAQ. The CDR3 here is CASSFGRIMTSNQPQHF. The CDR3 nucleotides read TGTGCCAGCAGCTTTGGCAGGATTATGACTAGCAATCAGCCCCAGCATTTT.

The V and J genes are TRBV30 and TRBJ2-7; D ambiguous. The germline V gene encodes CDR1 GTSNPN and CDR2 SVGIG (reference sequence). This CDR3 comprises 12 residues. V was shortened by 1 base and J by 3 bases, with 7 bases between the two germline ends. CDR3: CAWSARLYEQYF. DNA of the CDR3: TGTGCCTGGAGTGCGCGACTCTACGAGCAGTACTTC.

The V call is TRBV5-4, the J call TRBJ2-7; maybe TRBD1 (5 bases). The V gene lost 1 base and the J gene lost 5 bases, with 7 bases spanning the gap. The CDR3 is 12 amino acids. Germline values: CDR1 SGHNT, CDR2 YYREEE (reference sequence). This CDR3 is CASSLWGNEQYF. Here the CDR3 DNA reads TGTGCCAGCAGCTTGTGGGGCAACGAGCAGTACTTC.

CDR3 sequence (DNA): TGTGCCAGCAGCCGGACAGGGAACGAGCAGTACTTC. The encoded protein is CASSRTGNEQYF. This chain uses TRBV7-9 with TRBJ2-7, with 8 nucleotides matching TRBD1. The CDR3 spans 12 residues. Germline V gene sequence: CDR1 SEHNR, CDR2 FQNEAQ (reference sequence). The ends lost 5 bases at V and 5 bases at J; junction bases unmatched: 2.

This rearrangement joins TRBV30 to TRBJ1-1; D not resolved. Germline CDR1 reads GTSNPN; CDR2 reads SVGIG (reference sequence). Trimming left V 7 bases short and J 1 base short, with 10 bases between. CDR3 length: 12 residues. Here the CDR3 reads CAFRPGNTEAFF. The CDR3 nucleotides are TGTGCCTTCCGACCGGGGAACACTGAAGCTTTCTTT.

CDR3 DNA: TGTGCCAGCTCACCAGTCGCGGGGGGGAGCACAGATACGCAGTATTTT. Residues: CASSPVAGGSTDTQYF. The V gene is TRBV18, the J gene TRBJ2-3; 9 bases map to TRBD2. V shed 2 bases, J shed 0 bases, and the junction held 3 bases outside the gene matches. This CDR3 has 16 amino acids. Germline assignment: CDR1 KGHSH and CDR2 LQKENI. Filled out from reference TRBV18 and TRBJ2-3, the complete variable domain reads NAGVMQNPRHLVRRRGQEARLRCSPMKGHSHVYWYRQLPEEGLKFMVYLQKENIIDESGMPKERFSAEFPKEGPSILRIQQVVRGDSAAYFCASSPVAGGSTDTQYFGPGTRLTVL.

This clone appeared a single time. The chain carries TRBV7-3 and TRBJ2-1, with no clear D. The length of the CDR3 is 15 residues. V lost 0 bases and J 3 bases, leaving 9 bases between the germline ends. Germline CDR1 is SGHTA and CDR2 is FQGTGA. Here the CDR3 DNA reads TGTGCCAGCAGCTTAACCCCTTCTTACTACAATGAGCAGTTCTTC. It specifies CASSLTPSYYNEQFF.

The CDR3 loop is CASSLTAVAGTEAFF. The DNA for the CDR3 is TGTGCCAGCAGCTTAACCGCGGTCGCGGGTACTGAAGCTTTCTTT. The chain links TRBV7-3 to TRBJ1-1; D is ambiguous. This CDR3 has 15 residues. Trimming stripped 0 bases from V and 5 bases from J, with 13 bases between. In germline, CDR1 is SGHTA, CDR2 FQGTGA.

The V gene is TRBV7-3, the J gene TRBJ2-1; tentative D call: TRBD2 (6 bases). The length of the CDR3 is 13 residues. Trimming left V 4 bases short and J 6 bases short, with 10 bases between. CDR1 is SGHTA and CDR2 is FQGTGA in the germline V gene. The CDR3 here is CASSSWGLNEQFF. The CDR3 bases are TGTGCCAGCAGCTCCTGGGGACTCAATGAGCAGTTCTTC.

The V call is TRBV6-5, the J call TRBJ2-5, with unresolved D. The germline CDR1 and CDR2 sequences are MNHEY and SVGAGI. V lost 0 bases and J 7 bases, leaving 15 bases between the germline ends. The CDR3 covers 15 residues. CDR3 sequence (DNA): TGTGCCAGCAGTTACTCAGCTCTGGGTCGAGGGACCCAGTACTTC. This codes for CASSYSALGRGTQYF.

The chain links TRBV5-1 to TRBJ2-1; 7 bases map to TRBD2. V lost 4 bases and J lost 4; bases outside the gene matches: 8. Germline values: CDR1 SGHRS, CDR2 YFSETQ. This CDR3 has 15 residues. The CDR3 sequence is CASSPDQAGYNEQFF. The CDR3 nucleotides are TGCGCCAGCAGCCCGGACCAAGCGGGATACAATGAGCAGTTCTTC.

This sequence joins TRBV7-3 and TRBJ1-2, with 9 bases fitting TRBD1. Looked up from germline, CDR1 is SGHTA and CDR2 is FQGTGA. The CDR3 has 16 amino acids. V was pared by 3 bases and J by 6 bases, with 11 bases of the junction left unmatched. The CDR3 nucleotides read TGTGCCAGCAGCTTCGGGGGTCGGGGACAGGGAGATGGCTACACCTTC. Its translation is CASSFGGRGQGDGYTF.

V gene TRBV4-1 combines with J gene TRBJ2-1, with TRBD2 matching 13 bases. V trimming: 4 bases; J trimming: 6 bases; junction bases outside the gene matches: 6. Germline assignment: CDR1 MGHRA and CDR2 YSYEKL. The CDR3 is 16 amino acids. CDR3: CASSRTSGGLGNEQFF. The CDR3, as DNA: TGCGCCAGCAGCCGGACTAGCGGGGGATTGGGCAATGAGCAGTTCTTC.

The V gene is TRBV7-2, the J gene TRBJ2-1; D may be TRBD2 (6 bases). Trimming took off 0 bases at V and 6 bases at J, with 6 bases between the two ends. CDR3 length: 13 residues. Germline V lookup: CDR1 SGHTA, CDR2 FQGNSA. The CDR3 bases are TGTGCCAGCAGCTTAGCCGGGGGCAATGAGCAGTTCTTC. Translation: CASSLAGGNEQFF.

The V call is TRBV4-3, the J call TRBJ2-2, with 7 bases identical to TRBD2. This CDR3 comprises 17 residues. Unmatched junction bases numbered 12, after V lost 4 bases and J lost 4 bases. The germline V gene encodes CDR1 LGHNA and CDR2 YSLEER. DNA for the CDR3: TGCGCCAGCAGCCCCGATACCGCTAGCGGACCCACCGGGGAGCTGTTTTTT. Protein product: CASSPDTASGPTGELFF.

The chain joins TRBV23-1 to TRBJ1-2; the D is unclear. TRBV23-1 is annotated as an ORF whose role is uncertain. Trimming pared 9 bases from V and 8 bases from J, leaving 28 bases between. This CDR3 is built from 16 residues. The CDR3 DNA reads as TGCGCCAGTACAACGGGGAAAAGGAGGATCCAACGCGGCTACACCTTC. This sequence encodes CASTTGKRRIQRGYTF.

The J gene is TRBJ2-7, the V gene TRBV6-6, with D tentatively TRBD2 (6 bases). Deletions cut 5 bases from V and 3 bases from J, with 8 bases between. CDR3 length equals 12 residues. Per the germline V gene, CDR1 is MNHNY and CDR2 is SVGAGI (reference sequence). CDR3 protein: CASSRDFYEQYF. The CDR3 DNA sequence: TGTGCCAGCAGTCGGGACTTCTACGAGCAGTACTTC.

This clone has a single count. The V call is TRBV5-1, the J call TRBJ1-2; a weak D match, TRBD1 (5 bases). Germline assignment: CDR1 SGHRS and CDR2 YFSETQ. This CDR3 region has 13 residues. The V gene lost 5 bases and the J gene lost 1 base, with 9 bases spanning the gap. CDR3 in amino acids: CASRPDSNYGYTF. CDR3 nucleotides: TGCGCCAGCAGACCTGACAGTAACTATGGCTACACCTTC.

The chain carries TRBV30 and TRBJ2-1; TRBD2 matches at 14 bases. J gave up 7 bases and V 1 base, and 3 bases lay outside the gene matches. The CDR3 is 15 residues long. Per the germline V gene, CDR1 is GTSNPN and CDR2 is SVGIG (reference sequence). DNA for the CDR3: TGTGCCTGGAGTGGGGGACTAGCGGGAGAAAATGAGCAGTTCTTC. The encoded protein is CAWSGGLAGENEQFF.

The chain has TRBV11-3 and TRBJ2-1, with 10 bases fitting TRBD2. The J segment lost 8 bases and the V segment lost 0 bases, leaving 7 bases of the junction unmatched. Per the germline V gene, CDR1 is SGHNT and CDR2 is YENEEA. CDR3 length equals 16 residues. The CDR3 nucleotides read TGTGCCAGCAGCTTAGAGGCTAGCGGGGGCCTGGATGAGCAGTTCTTC. This translates into CASSLEASGGLDEQFF.

This clone was counted between two and nine times. The V and J genes are TRBV4-2 and TRBJ2-1, with 10 bases aligning to TRBD2. The germline V gene has CDR1 LGHNA and CDR2 YNFKEQ. This CDR3 region has 16 residues. J was trimmed by 4 bases and V by 4 bases; bases with no gene match: 7. The CDR3 loop reads CASSLTGTSVYNEQFF. DNA of the CDR3: TGTGCCAGCAGCCTGACCGGGACTAGCGTATACAATGAGCAGTTCTTC.

The chain employs TRBV23-1 and TRBJ1-2, with unresolved D. TRBV23-1 is known as an ORF, though its function is uncertain. The CDR3 contains 15 residues. V was clipped by 2 bases and J by 5 bases, with 15 bases between them. DNA for the CDR3: TGCGCCAGCAGTCAACAGTACAGTAAAGATTATGGCTACACCTTC. Translating it yields CASSQQYSKDYGYTF.

The J gene is TRBJ1-1, the V gene TRBV4-3; D possibly corresponds to TRBD1 (5 bases). V dropped 0 bases and J dropped 6 bases, with 11 bases sitting between them. Per the germline V gene, CDR1 is LGHNA and CDR2 is YSLEER. The length of the CDR3 is 14 residues. The CDR3 coding sequence is TGCGCCAGCAGCCAAGACCAACTCAGGGCTGAAGCTTTCTTT. Amino acid sequence: CASSQDQLRAEAFF.

The chain joins TRBV5-1 to TRBJ1-1; unclear D gene. The germline V gene has CDR1 SGHRS and CDR2 YFSETQ. The CDR3 contains 14 residues. The V end lost 0 bases, the J end lost 2 bases, and 8 bases lay between the germline ends. The CDR3 nucleotides read TGCGCCAGCAGCTTGGCGTGGGCAAACACTGAAGCTTTCTTT. Amino acid sequence: CASSLAWANTEAFF.